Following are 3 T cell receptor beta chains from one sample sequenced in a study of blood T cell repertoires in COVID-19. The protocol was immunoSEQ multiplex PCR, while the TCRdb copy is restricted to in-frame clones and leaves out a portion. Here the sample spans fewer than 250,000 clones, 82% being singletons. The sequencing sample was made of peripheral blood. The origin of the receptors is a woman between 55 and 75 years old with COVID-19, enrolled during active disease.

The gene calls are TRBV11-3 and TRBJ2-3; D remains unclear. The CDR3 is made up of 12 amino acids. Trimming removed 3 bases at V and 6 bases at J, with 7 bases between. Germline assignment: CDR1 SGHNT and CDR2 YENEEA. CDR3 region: CASSLHADTQYF. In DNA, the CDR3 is TGTGCCAGCAGCTTGCACGCGGATACGCAGTATTTT.

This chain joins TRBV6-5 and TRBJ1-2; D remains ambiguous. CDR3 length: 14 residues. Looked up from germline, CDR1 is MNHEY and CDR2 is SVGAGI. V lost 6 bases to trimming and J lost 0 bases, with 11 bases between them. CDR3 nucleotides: TGTGCCAGCAGCCGTACAGTTACTAACTATGGCTACACCTTC. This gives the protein CASSRTVTNYGYTF.

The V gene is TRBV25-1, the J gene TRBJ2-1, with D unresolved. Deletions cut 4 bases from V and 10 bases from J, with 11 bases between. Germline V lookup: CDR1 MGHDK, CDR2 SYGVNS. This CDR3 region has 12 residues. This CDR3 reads CASSASWREQFF. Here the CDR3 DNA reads TGTGCCAGCAGTGCGTCCTGGCGGGAGCAGTTCTTC.